The rows below give T cell receptor beta chains drawn from one sample of a study of blood T cell repertoires in COVID-19. The method was immunoSEQ multiplex PCR; TCRdb's version includes in-frame clones alone and lacks a portion of them. The sample carries about 17,000 clones, 75% to 90% recorded once. Material for sequencing was peripheral blood. Receptors originate from a man over 45 with active COVID-19. Each CDR3 is given with its conserved first and last residue. The D gene is left open where the match is weak. Clone size is stated in some rows and not others, as once, few, many or a class when expanded.

d_call,j_call,clone_size,v_call,cdr3_aa,cdr3_nt
-,TRBJ2-1,-,TRBV11-1,CASSSKTPRRGEQFF,TGTGCCAGCAGCTCAAAGACACCTCGGCGTGGTGAGCAGTTCTTC
TRBD2,TRBJ2-1,-,TRBV19,CASSPPRTSGSRLAPYNEQFF,TGTGCCAGTAGTCCACCCCGGACTAGCGGGAGCAGACTGGCCCCCTACAATGAGCAGTTCTTC
TRBD1,TRBJ1-2,few,TRBV3-1/TRBV3-2,CASSQDTRGRGGYTF,TGTGCCAGCAGCCAAGATACAAGGGGGCGCGGAGGCTACACCTTC
TRBD2,TRBJ2-5,-,TRBV6-2/TRBV6-3,CASSRWTSGRDLQETQYF,TGTGCCAGCAGCCGTTGGACTAGCGGGAGAGACCTACAAGAGACCCAGTACTTC
TRBD1,TRBJ1-1,-,TRBV18,CASSPPLRTGGATEAFF,TGTGCCAGCTCACCTCCTTTGAGGACAGGGGGCGCAACTGAAGCTTTCTTT
-,TRBJ2-5,-,TRBV18,CASSQTEETQYF,TGTGCCAGCTCACAAACAGAAGAGACCCAGTACTTC
TRBD1,TRBJ2-3,-,TRBV7-6,CASSRTGVTDTQYF,TGTGCCAGCAGCCGGACAGGGGTGACGGATACGCAGTATTTT
TRBD1,TRBJ1-2,-,TRBV6-5,CASRKETGVHGYTF,TGTGCCAGCAGGAAGGAGACAGGGGTTCATGGCTACACCTTC
TRBD2,TRBJ2-3,once,TRBV5-1,CASSLEAGAVTDTQYF,TGCGCCAGCAGCTTGGAAGCGGGAGCAGTCACAGATACGCAGTATTTT
TRBD2,TRBJ2-7,-,TRBV28,CASRDLAGDTAEQYF,TGTGCCAGCAGGGACCTAGCGGGAGATACAGCCGAGCAGTACTTC
-,TRBJ2-7,once,TRBV4-1,CASSRTRGADEQYF,TGCGCCAGCAGTCGAACCAGGGGTGCGGACGAGCAGTACTTC
TRBD1,TRBJ2-2,few,TRBV5-1,CASSQGTGYAGELFF,TGCGCCAGCAGCCAAGGGACAGGGTACGCCGGGGAGCTGTTTTTT
-,TRBJ2-5,-,TRBV4-1,CASSQTRGETQYF,TGCGCCAGCAGCCAAACCCGGGGAGAGACCCAGTACTTC
-,TRBJ2-6,-,TRBV2,CASKYSGANVLTF,TGTGCCAGCAAATACTCTGGGGCCAACGTCCTGACTTTC
TRBD1,TRBJ2-1,-,TRBV18,CASSPTPGQGAYNEQFF,TGTGCCAGCTCACCCACCCCGGGACAGGGGGCCTACAATGAGCAGTTCTTC
-,TRBJ1-1,-,TRBV19,CASRESGRENTEAFF,TGTGCCAGTCGGGAGAGTGGACGGGAGAACACTGAAGCTTTCTTT
-,TRBJ1-3,-,TRBV10-3,CAIRPSTGMVGNTIYF,TGTGCCATCAGACCTTCGACAGGAATGGTCGGAAACACCATATATTTT
TRBD1,TRBJ1-2,-,TRBV5-6,CASSSGTGVYGYTF,TGTGCCAGCAGTTCCGGGACAGGGGTGTATGGCTACACCTTC
-,TRBJ2-7,-,TRBV28,CASSFAGQTYEQYF,TGTGCCAGCAGTTTCGCAGGACAGACCTACGAGCAGTACTTC
-,TRBJ2-2,-,TRBV18,CASSPRQGNTGELFF,TGTGCCAGCTCACCAAGGCAGGGAAACACCGGGGAGCTGTTTTTT
TRBD2,TRBJ2-1,-,TRBV6-5,CASRSSGSYNEQFF,TGTGCCAGCCGGTCTAGCGGGAGCTACAATGAGCAGTTCTTC
TRBD2,TRBJ2-5,-,TRBV6-5,CASRPSGRFETQYF,TGTGCCAGCAGGCCTAGCGGGAGATTTGAGACCCAGTACTTC
-,TRBJ2-6,-,TRBV27,CASSLLGPGANVLTF,TGTGCCAGCAGTCTATTGGGCCCCGGGGCCAACGTCCTGACTTTC
-,TRBJ1-1,-,TRBV29-1,CSVAPVLNTEAFF,TGCAGCGTCGCCCCGGTACTGAACACTGAAGCTTTCTTT
TRBD1,TRBJ1-5,few,TRBV18,CASSRDRGSGQPQHF,TGTGCCAGCTCAAGGGACAGGGGCTCGGGGCAGCCCCAGCATTTT
-,TRBJ2-3,-,TRBV19,CASSIVTSTDTQYF,TGTGCCAGTAGTATTGTGACTAGCACAGATACGCAGTATTTT
-,TRBJ1-4,-,TRBV5-1,CASRSGDANEKLFF,TGCGCCAGCAGATCAGGCGACGCTAATGAAAAACTGTTTTTT
-,TRBJ1-5,-,TRBV28,CASSLSNNQPQHF,TGTGCCAGCAGTTTGAGTAACAATCAGCCCCAGCATTTT
-,TRBJ2-5,-,TRBV6-9,CASTRETQYF,TGTGCCAGCACTCGAGAGACCCAGTACTTC
-,TRBJ2-7,-,TRBV27,CASSLFSAGEQYF,TGTGCCAGCAGTTTATTTAGCGCGGGCGAGCAGTACTTC
TRBD2,TRBJ2-7,-,TRBV4-1,CASSPSGLGGREQYF,TGCGCCAGCAGCCCCTCGGGACTAGGCGGACGCGAGCAGTACTTC
-,TRBJ2-2,-,TRBV9,CASSAQAYNTGELFF,TGTGCCAGCAGCGCCCAGGCGTACAACACCGGGGAGCTGTTTTTT
TRBD1,TRBJ1-2,-,TRBV29-1,CSVSGGPNYGYTF,TGCAGCGTTTCAGGGGGACCGAACTATGGCTACACCTTC
-,TRBJ2-3,once,TRBV20-1,CSASPGSSTDTQYF,TGCAGTGCTAGTCCGGGGTCCTCAACAGATACGCAGTATTTT
TRBD2,TRBJ2-3,once,TRBV28,CASSWAGGRADTQYF,TGTGCCAGCAGTTGGGCGGGAGGTAGGGCAGATACGCAGTATTTT
-,TRBJ1-2,-,TRBV5-4,CASSSRLGYTF,TGTGCCAGCAGCTCCAGGTTGGGCTACACCTTC
TRBD2,TRBJ2-1,few,TRBV9,CASSEYGLGDNEQFF,TGTGCCAGCAGCGAATACGGACTAGGGGACAATGAGCAGTTCTTC
-,TRBJ1-5,-,TRBV19,CASSIPGFGNQPQHF,TGTGCCAGTAGTATTCCAGGGTTCGGCAATCAGCCCCAGCATTTT
TRBD1,TRBJ2-7,-,TRBV11-3,CASSLGGTVSYEQYF,TGTGCCAGCAGCTTAGGGGGGACAGTCTCCTACGAGCAGTACTTC
-,TRBJ1-1,-,TRBV6-6,CASTSAGRVTTEAFF,TGTGCCAGCACTTCCGCCGGGAGGGTCACGACTGAAGCTTTCTTT
-,TRBJ2-1,-,TRBV5-1,CASSSPDTDPYNEQFF,TGCGCCAGCAGCTCCCCGGACACCGACCCATACAATGAGCAGTTCTTC
TRBD1,TRBJ1-1,-,TRBV7-8,CASSRTRLGQGAEEAFF,TGTGCCAGCAGCCGTACTCGACTAGGACAGGGGGCGGAAGAAGCTTTCTTT
TRBD1,TRBJ1-2,-,TRBV5-6,CASSRGTGTGYTF,TGTGCCAGCAGCCGCGGGACAGGAACAGGCTACACCTTC
TRBD2,TRBJ2-3,-,TRBV5-5,CASSLITSGKDTQYF,TGTGCCAGCAGCTTGATAACTAGCGGGAAAGATACGCAGTATTTT
-,TRBJ1-2,-,TRBV7-2,CASSLGRIDGYTF,TGTGCCAGCAGCTTGGGCAGGATCGATGGCTACACCTTC
-,TRBJ1-6,-,TRBV12-3/TRBV12-4,CASTPNLNSPLHF,TGTGCCAGCACACCCAACCTAAATTCACCCCTCCACTTT
TRBD2,TRBJ2-1,-,TRBV7-2,CASSFGTSGRRLGNEQFF,TGTGCCAGCAGCTTTGGAACTAGCGGGAGGAGATTAGGCAATGAGCAGTTCTTC
-,TRBJ1-2,-,TRBV27,CASSTGMDGYTF,TGTGCCAGCAGTACAGGGATGGATGGCTACACCTTC